The 14 T cell receptor beta chains in this list originate from one sample, sequenced in a study of blood T cell repertoires in COVID-19. Assay used: immunoSEQ multiplex PCR; TCRdb lists only in-frame clones, some missing. The table records about 360,000 clones, roughly 90% of them present only once. Sequencing used peripheral blood. These receptors originate from a woman aged 55 to 70 with COVID-19, enrolled during active disease.

In the case of this clone: At one of its ends the junction is not consistent with the germline gene, which may arise from a read error. This chain links TRBV13 with TRBJ2-7; 11 positions agree with TRBD1. The germline V gene encodes CDR1 PRHDT and CDR2 FYEKMQ (reference sequence). The CDR3 has 15 residues. The CDR3 region has the DNA TGTGCCAGCAGCATAGGACAGGGGGCGTCCTACGAGCAGTACTTC. Residues: CASSIGQGASYEQYF.

This clone was picked up one time. Other nucleotide sequences in the sample specify the same CDR3. The chain uses TRBV19 and TRBJ1-1; D remains unclear. Per the germline V gene, CDR1 is LNHDA and CDR2 is SQIVND (reference sequence). The CDR3 runs 14 residues. V was cut by 1 base and J by 1 base, with 7 bases left in between. CDR3 loop: CASSIVPGNTEAFF. The CDR3 DNA sequence: TGTGCCAGTAGTATAGTACCGGGGAACACTGAAGCTTTCTTT.

The CDR3 coding sequence is TGTGCCAGCTCACCGAGGCGGGGCTACCAAGAGACCCAGTACTTC. This translates into CASSPRRGYQETQYF. The chain is built from TRBV18 and TRBJ2-5, with D perhaps TRBD2 (6 bases). The CDR3 consists of 15 residues. The germline V and J ends were trimmed by 3 bases and 0 bases, with 11 bases remaining between them. Germline V gene data show CDR1 as KGHSH and CDR2 as LQKENI.

The rearrangement uses TRBV30 and TRBJ2-7; 10 positions match TRBD1. Trimming at V came to 3 bases and at J to 3 bases, leaving 5 bases not matched to a gene. The V gene's germline CDR1 is GTSNPN and CDR2 SVGIG (reference sequence). The CDR3 totals 14 residues. CDR3 residues: CAWRNRDRGYEQYF. The CDR3 DNA sequence: TGTGCCTGGAGGAACCGGGACAGGGGCTACGAGCAGTACTTC.

The chain couples TRBV7-2 to TRBJ1-1; 7 nucleotides match TRBD1. Germline CDR1 reads SGHTA; CDR2 reads FQGNSA. V lost 1 base, J lost 7 bases, and 3 bases stayed unmatched. The CDR3 totals 13 residues. The DNA of the CDR3 is TGTGCCAGCAGCTTAGTTTGGGACAGTGAAGCTTTCTTT. Protein sequence: CASSLVWDSEAFF.

The V and J genes are TRBV5-5 and TRBJ1-2; 11 bases map to TRBD1. Germline V gene data show CDR1 as SGHKS and CDR2 as YYEKEE (reference sequence). The CDR3 consists of 14 residues. The trim removed 6 bases at V and 7 bases at J, leaving 8 bases unmatched. The DNA for the CDR3 is TGTGCCAGCAACTCCGGACAGGGGGCGAGTGGCTACACCTTC. Protein sequence: CASNSGQGASGYTF.

The gene calls are TRBV6-5 and TRBJ2-4; possible D gene TRBD2, 6 bases. Germline CDR1 is MNHEY and CDR2 is SVGAGI. This CDR3 has 14 residues. Trimming removed 4 bases from V and 14 bases from J, with 21 bases in between. The DNA of the CDR3 is TGTGCCAGCAGTTCTAAGTTGGGGGGTTTAGATAAGTACTTC. It translates to CASSSKLGGLDKYF.

V usage is TRBV7-8 and J usage is TRBJ2-3, with TRBD1 matching 7 bases. V lost 4 bases, J lost 4 bases, and 8 bases stayed unmatched. Germline assignment: CDR1 SGHVS and CDR2 FQNEAQ. The length of the CDR3 is 15 residues. The CDR3 loop is CASSSGTDNSDTQYF. The CDR3 region has the DNA TGTGCCAGCAGCTCCGGGACAGACAATTCAGATACGCAGTATTTT.

The chain couples TRBV15 to TRBJ2-3, with D unresolved. V lost 0 bases to trimming and J lost 5 bases, with 12 bases between them. Germline V CDR1 and CDR2: LNHNV, YYDKDF (reference sequence). The CDR3 runs to 15 residues. CDR3: CATSRDPGRGDTQYF. In DNA form, the CDR3 reads TGTGCCACCAGCAGAGATCCCGGTCGTGGAGATACGCAGTATTTT.

The genes are TRBV11-3 and TRBJ2-2; 8 nucleotides line up with TRBD1. Trimming cost V 6 bases and J 2 bases; bases outside gene matches: 5. The CDR3 is 15 amino acids. Germline CDR1 is SGHNT and CDR2 is YENEEA. CDR3 DNA sequence: TGTGCCAGCAGGCCGACAGGGGTCAACACCGGGGAGCTGTTTTTT. Protein sequence: CASRPTGVNTGELFF. Using reference TRBV11-3 and TRBJ2-2 for the parts outside the CDR3, the full variable domain is EAGVVQSPRYKIIEKKQPVAFWCNPISGHNTLYWYLQNLGQGPELLIRYENEEAVDDSQLPKDRFSAERLKGVDSTLKIQPAELGDSAVYLCASRPTGVNTGELFFGEGSRLTVL.

The chain's CDR3 is CASIYKGGYTEAFF. For the CDR3, the DNA is TGTGCCAGTATTTATAAGGGAGGCTACACTGAAGCTTTCTTT. The rearrangement uses TRBV19 and TRBJ1-1; the D is unclear. Looked up from germline, CDR1 is LNHDA and CDR2 is SQIVND (reference sequence). This CDR3 contains 14 residues. Trimming shortened V by 7 bases and J by 3 bases, and 15 bases separated the two germline ends.

The V gene is TRBV6-5, the J gene TRBJ1-1, with 7 bases fitting TRBD1. The CDR3 runs to 15 residues. The germline V gene has CDR1 MNHEY and CDR2 SVGAGI. J lost 1 base, V lost 6 bases, and 8 bases had no gene match. The DNA for the CDR3 is TGTGCCAGCAGGGTGAGGGGGCAGGGGAACACTGAAGCTTTCTTT. Translation gives CASRVRGQGNTEAFF.

The chain joins TRBV6-5 to TRBJ1-6; 8 nucleotides line up with TRBD1. The V gene end was trimmed by 8 bases and the J gene end by 8 bases; junction bases not matched to a gene: 11. CDR3 length equals 15 residues. Germline-derived CDR1 and CDR2 are MNHEY and SVGAGI. CDR3 loop: CASRGWQGADSPLHF. As DNA, the CDR3 is TGTGCCAGCCGCGGGTGGCAGGGGGCCGATTCACCCCTCCACTTT.

V is TRBV12-5 and J is TRBJ1-1, with 7 positions matching TRBD1. V trimming: 6 bases; J trimming: 3 bases; junction bases outside the gene matches: 10. Germline-derived CDR1 and CDR2 are LGHNT and FRNRAP. CDR3 length: 15 residues. CDR3 in amino acids: CASGPVGTAYTEAFF. CDR3 DNA: TGTGCTAGTGGACCCGTTGGGACAGCTTACACTGAAGCTTTCTTT.